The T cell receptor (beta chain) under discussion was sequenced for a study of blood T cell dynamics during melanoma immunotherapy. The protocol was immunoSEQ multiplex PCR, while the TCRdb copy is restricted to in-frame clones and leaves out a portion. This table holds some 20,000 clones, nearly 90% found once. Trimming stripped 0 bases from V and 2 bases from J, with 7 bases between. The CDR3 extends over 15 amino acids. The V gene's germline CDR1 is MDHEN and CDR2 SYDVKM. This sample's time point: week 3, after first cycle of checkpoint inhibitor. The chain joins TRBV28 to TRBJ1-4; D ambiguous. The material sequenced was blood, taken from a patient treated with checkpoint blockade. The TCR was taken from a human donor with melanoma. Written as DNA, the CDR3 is TGTGCCAGCAGTTTATGGGCCGATACTAATGAAAAACTGTTTTTT. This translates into CASSLWADTNEKLFF.